The 10 T cell receptor beta chains reported below all come from one sample, sequenced in a study of tumour-infiltrating T cells in Burkitt lymphoma. This table comes from immunoSEQ multiplex PCR, and its TCRdb copy is limited to in-frame clones, with some not included. The sample lists over 5,000 clones, roughly 9.8% occurring once. The sequencing sample was made of tumor tissue. These receptor sequences come from a human donor with diffuse large B-cell lymphoma.

The table lists this clone with a few counts. The chain is built from TRBV9 and TRBJ1-5, with a weak D call TRBD1 (6 bases). Trimming took 1 base from V and 2 from J, leaving 10 bases between them. The V gene's germline CDR1 is SGDLS and CDR2 YYNGEE. CDR3 length equals 15 residues. The chain's CDR3 is CASSVSTGRNQPQHF. The CDR3 DNA follows: TGTGCCAGCAGCGTAAGCACAGGGCGCAATCAGCCCCAGCATTTT. The full variable domain, in which reference TRBV9 and TRBJ1-5 provide the parts outside the CDR3, is DSGVTQTPKHLITATGQRVTLRCSPRSGDLSVYWYQQSLDQGLQFLIQYYNGEERAKGNILERFSAQQFPDLHSELNLSSLELGDSALYFCASSVSTGRNQPQHFGDGTRLSIL.

CDR3 sequence: CASRPTGHQPQHF. The CDR3 nucleotides read TGTGCCAGCAGGCCGACAGGGCATCAGCCCCAGCATTTT. The gene calls are TRBV6-6 and TRBJ1-5; 7 bases line up with TRBD1. Per germline, CDR1 MNHNY and CDR2 SVGAGI (reference sequence). This CDR3 has 13 amino acids. V trimming: 6 bases; J trimming: 5 bases; junction bases outside the gene matches: 4.

This clone was observed a single time. The chain couples TRBV6-6 to TRBJ2-3; 9 bases agree with TRBD2. There are 15 residues in the CDR3. Trimming cost V 0 bases and J 3 bases; bases outside gene matches: 1. Germline lookup yields CDR1 MNHNY and CDR2 SVGAGI (reference sequence). This CDR3 is CASSYSLAGTDTQYF. The CDR3 nucleotides read TGTGCCAGCAGTTACTCGCTAGCGGGGACAGATACGCAGTATTTT.

This clone was seen a few times. The chain links TRBV18 to TRBJ1-4; D remains unclear. This CDR3 region has 12 residues. The germline V gene encodes CDR1 KGHSH and CDR2 LQKENI. Trimming removed 3 bases at V and 4 bases at J, with 3 bases between. The CDR3 region is CASSPNNEKLFF. The CDR3 bases are TGTGCCAGCTCACCTAATAATGAAAAACTGTTTTTT.

This chain connects TRBV28 to TRBJ2-2, with 9 bases identical to TRBD1. J lost 1 base, V lost 6 bases, and 9 bases had no gene match. The germline CDR1 and CDR2 sequences are MDHEN and SYDVKM. CDR3 length: 17 amino acids. CDR3 in amino acids: CASSHLRTGVNTGELFF. In nucleotides, the CDR3 is TGTGCCAGCAGCCATCTTCGGACAGGGGTGAACACCGGGGAGCTGTTTTTT.

The V call is TRBV4-2, the J call TRBJ1-6; D gene ambiguous. In germline, CDR1 is LGHNA, CDR2 YNFKEQ. The CDR3 runs to 15 residues. V shed 1 base and J shed 3 bases, with 7 bases lying between them. The CDR3: CASSQVPVYNSPLHF. CDR3 coding DNA: TGTGCCAGCAGCCAAGTTCCGGTCTATAATTCACCCCTCCACTTT.

This clone was detected a few times. Written as DNA, the CDR3 is TGTGCCAGCTCACCAGAGCAGGGAAACACCATATATTTT. Its protein is CASSPEQGNTIYF. This chain joins TRBV18 and TRBJ1-3; unclear D gene. Germline loops: CDR1 KGHSH, CDR2 LQKENI. Deletions cut 2 bases from V and 4 bases from J, with 6 bases between. The CDR3 is made up of 13 amino acids.

The V and J genes are TRBV18 and TRBJ2-3, with TRBD1 identical over 8 bases. V shed 0 bases and J 4 bases; nucleotides not matched to a gene: 6. Germline loops: CDR1 KGHSH, CDR2 LQKENI. CDR3 size: 16 residues. This CDR3 is CASSPPGTGASDTQYF. CDR3 sequence (DNA): TGTGCCAGCTCACCACCAGGGACAGGAGCTTCAGATACGCAGTATTTT.

Points on this clone: The same CDR3 also results from other DNA sequences found in this sample. The chain recombines TRBV19 with TRBJ2-5; D perhaps matches TRBD2 (5 bases). This CDR3 is 12 amino acids long. V dropped 1 base and J dropped 5 bases, with 5 bases sitting between them. Germline lookup yields CDR1 LNHDA and CDR2 SQIVND (reference sequence). The CDR3 DNA reads as TGTGCCAGTAGTATAGGCGGGGAGACCCAGTACTTC. Translation gives CASSIGGETQYF.

With respect to this clone: The sample has other DNA sequences that encode this CDR3 too. CDR3 bases: TGCGCCAGCAGCCCTGGGACAGCCTACGAGCAGTACTTC. Protein product: CASSPGTAYEQYF. The chain uses TRBV5-1 and TRBJ2-7; 7 bases line up with TRBD1. Germline V gene sequence: CDR1 SGHRS, CDR2 YFSETQ. The length of the CDR3 is 13 residues. V shed 4 bases, J shed 2 bases, and the junction held 3 bases outside the gene matches.